The rows below give T cell receptor beta chains drawn from one sample of a study of response to subunit inactivated influenza vaccine. TCRdb recomputed calls from the RT-PCR reads with MiXCR, one row per CDR3 protein. The sample shows roughly 460,000 distinct CDR3 sequences, approximately 10% of them seen only once. Source: PBMCs from blood, taken 40 to 50 days after vaccination. The receptor source for this set is a man aged 45-65 years who received an inactivated influenza vaccine. Each CDR3 is given with its conserved first and last residue. D genes are given only for firm matches. Rows may omit the clone size; those that give it use once, few, many or a size class.

CDR3 length: 16; V gene: TRBV12-3/TRBV12-4; J gene: TRBJ2-1; D gene: TRBD2; clone size: few; CDR3 protein: CASSTSTSGAYNEQFF; CDR3 DNA: TGTGCCAGCAGTACCTCGACTAGCGGAGCTTACAATGAGCAGTTCTTC
CDR3 length: 14; V gene: TRBV5-8; J gene: TRBJ1-5; D gene: -; clone size: few; CDR3 protein: CASSLRNPYQPQHF; CDR3 DNA: TGTGCCAGCAGCTTACGAAACCCTTATCAGCCCCAGCATTTT
CDR3 length: 16; V gene: TRBV7-3; J gene: TRBJ2-3; D gene: TRBD2; clone size: -; CDR3 protein: CASSFGSGSSTDTQYF; CDR3 DNA: TGTGCCAGCAGCTTCGGTAGCGGGAGCTCTACAGATACGCAGTATTTT
CDR3 length: 14; V gene: TRBV28; J gene: TRBJ2-7; D gene: -; clone size: few; CDR3 protein: CASRPSGGTYEQYF; CDR3 DNA: TGTGCCAGCAGGCCCTCCGGGGGAACCTACGAGCAGTACTTC
CDR3 length: 13; V gene: TRBV5-8; J gene: TRBJ2-3; D gene: -; clone size: -; CDR3 protein: CASSSYRRNTQYF; CDR3 DNA: TGTGCCAGCAGCTCCTACCGGAGGAATACGCAGTATTTT
CDR3 length: 14; V gene: TRBV6-1; J gene: TRBJ2-6; D gene: -; clone size: -; CDR3 protein: CASSTLSGANVLTF; CDR3 DNA: TGTGCCAGCAGCACTCTCTCTGGGGCCAACGTCCTGACTTTC
CDR3 length: 15; V gene: TRBV5-4; J gene: TRBJ2-7; D gene: TRBD1; clone size: -; CDR3 protein: CASSFPGTGTHEQYF; CDR3 DNA: TGTGCCAGCAGCTTCCCTGGGACAGGGACTCACGAGCAGTACTTC
CDR3 length: 15; V gene: TRBV7-2; J gene: TRBJ2-7; D gene: TRBD2; clone size: many; CDR3 protein: CASSLVAGGPNEQYF; CDR3 DNA: TGTGCCAGCAGCTTAGTTGCGGGAGGGCCAAACGAGCAGTACTTC
CDR3 length: 12; V gene: TRBV10-3; J gene: TRBJ2-5; D gene: TRBD1; clone size: many; CDR3 protein: CAISWDSETQYF; CDR3 DNA: TGTGCCATCAGTTGGGACAGTGAGACCCAGTACTTC
CDR3 length: 18; V gene: TRBV3-1; J gene: TRBJ2-7; D gene: TRBD1; clone size: -; CDR3 protein: CASSPRTDRGADSYEQYF; CDR3 DNA: TGTGCCAGCAGCCCGCGAACGGACAGGGGAGCGGATTCCTACGAGCAGTACTTC
CDR3 length: 16; V gene: TRBV4-2; J gene: TRBJ2-7; D gene: TRBD1; clone size: many; CDR3 protein: CASSQDGTGGSYEQYF; CDR3 DNA: TGTGCCAGCAGCCAAGATGGGACAGGGGGTTCCTACGAGCAGTACTTC
CDR3 length: 15; V gene: TRBV24-1; J gene: TRBJ2-5; D gene: TRBD1; clone size: few; CDR3 protein: CATSDPADRGKTQYF; CDR3 DNA: TGTGCCACCAGTGATCCCGCAGACAGGGGGAAGACCCAGTACTTC
CDR3 length: 14; V gene: TRBV5-1; J gene: TRBJ1-3; D gene: -; clone size: many; CDR3 protein: CASSAPGSGNTIYF; CDR3 DNA: TGCGCCAGCAGCGCCCCAGGCTCTGGAAACACCATATATTTT
CDR3 length: 15; V gene: TRBV20-1; J gene: TRBJ2-5; D gene: TRBD2; clone size: -; CDR3 protein: CSADTSGGVKETQYF; CDR3 DNA: TGCAGTGCGGATACTAGCGGGGGGGTTAAAGAGACCCAGTACTTC
CDR3 length: 16; V gene: TRBV11-3; J gene: TRBJ2-3; D gene: TRBD1; clone size: -; CDR3 protein: CASSQGQGVDADTQYF; CDR3 DNA: TGTGCCAGCAGCCAGGGACAGGGCGTTGACGCAGATACGCAGTATTTT
CDR3 length: 15; V gene: TRBV4-2; J gene: TRBJ2-7; D gene: TRBD2; clone size: many; CDR3 protein: CASSQEGRGPFEQYF; CDR3 DNA: TGTGCCAGCAGCCAAGAAGGGAGGGGTCCGTTCGAGCAGTACTTC
CDR3 length: 13; V gene: TRBV7-2; J gene: TRBJ2-3; D gene: -; clone size: few; CDR3 protein: CASSFRPTDTQYF; CDR3 DNA: TGTGCCAGCAGCTTCAGGCCCACAGATACGCAGTATTTT
CDR3 length: 14; V gene: TRBV15; J gene: TRBJ2-1; D gene: -; clone size: -; CDR3 protein: CATSGETPPSEQFF; CDR3 DNA: TGTGCCACCAGCGGGGAGACACCCCCGTCGGAGCAGTTCTTC
CDR3 length: 15; V gene: TRBV6-1; J gene: TRBJ2-1; D gene: TRBD1; clone size: few; CDR3 protein: CASKYTGGPYNEQFF; CDR3 DNA: TGTGCCAGCAAGTACACAGGGGGCCCTTACAATGAGCAGTTCTTC
CDR3 length: 14; V gene: TRBV11-2; J gene: TRBJ1-1; D gene: -; clone size: -; CDR3 protein: CASSSGRGNTEAFF; CDR3 DNA: TGTGCCAGCAGCTCCGGCCGGGGGAACACTGAAGCTTTCTTT
CDR3 length: 15; V gene: TRBV18; J gene: TRBJ2-1; D gene: -; clone size: many; CDR3 protein: CASSSVSRWHNEQFF; CDR3 DNA: TGTGCCAGTTCAAGTGTCTCGAGGTGGCACAATGAGCAGTTCTTC
CDR3 length: 16; V gene: TRBV12-3/TRBV12-4; J gene: TRBJ2-1; D gene: TRBD1; clone size: -; CDR3 protein: CASSMNRDSSYNEQFF; CDR3 DNA: TGTGCCAGCAGTATGAACCGGGACAGCTCCTACAATGAGCAGTTCTTC
CDR3 length: 17; V gene: TRBV6-5; J gene: TRBJ1-3; D gene: -; clone size: -; CDR3 protein: CASSYSTGTASGNTIYF; CDR3 DNA: TGTGCCAGCAGTTACTCGACCGGGACTGCCTCTGGAAACACCATATATTTT
CDR3 length: 14; V gene: TRBV3-1; J gene: TRBJ1-1; D gene: TRBD1; clone size: -; CDR3 protein: CASSRGQGRTEAFF; CDR3 DNA: TGTGCCAGCAGCCGGGGACAGGGACGAACTGAAGCTTTCTTT
CDR3 length: 16; V gene: TRBV4-1; J gene: TRBJ2-7; D gene: -; clone size: -; CDR3 protein: CASSRTNRNGRGEQYF; CDR3 DNA: TGCGCCAGCAGCCGCACTAACAGGAACGGGCGGGGAGAGCAGTACTTC
CDR3 length: 12; V gene: TRBV3-1; J gene: TRBJ1-1; D gene: -; clone size: many; CDR3 protein: CASSHRRQKAFF; CDR3 DNA: TGTGCCAGCAGCCACCGCCGACAGAAAGCTTTCTTT
CDR3 length: 17; V gene: TRBV5-5; J gene: TRBJ2-2; D gene: -; clone size: -; CDR3 protein: CASSLDLAGALSLELFF; CDR3 DNA: TGTGCCAGCAGCTTGGATTTAGCCGGAGCCTTATCTTTGGAGCTGTTTTTT
CDR3 length: 15; V gene: TRBV7-2; J gene: TRBJ2-1; D gene: -; clone size: -; CDR3 protein: CASSLEGRGYNEQFF; CDR3 DNA: TGTGCCAGCAGCTTAGAAGGCCGAGGCTACAATGAGCAGTTCTTC
CDR3 length: 16; V gene: TRBV15; J gene: TRBJ2-1; D gene: TRBD2; clone size: -; CDR3 protein: CATSSGDRGRTDEQFF; CDR3 DNA: TGTGCCACCAGCAGTGGTGATCGCGGGAGGACCGATGAGCAGTTCTTC
CDR3 length: 14; V gene: TRBV9; J gene: TRBJ2-7; D gene: TRBD2; clone size: -; CDR3 protein: CASSGGTSFYEQYF; CDR3 DNA: TGTGCCAGCAGCGGAGGGACTAGTTTTTACGAGCAGTACTTC
CDR3 length: 17; V gene: TRBV9; J gene: TRBJ2-3; D gene: TRBD2; clone size: few; CDR3 protein: CASSALLAAGAPDTQYF; CDR3 DNA: TGTGCCAGCAGCGCCCTCCTCGCAGCGGGAGCCCCAGATACGCAGTATTTT
CDR3 length: 14; V gene: TRBV7-9; J gene: TRBJ2-7; D gene: -; clone size: -; CDR3 protein: CASSHRQLLSEQYF; CDR3 DNA: TGTGCCAGCAGCCATCGACAGCTCTTAAGCGAGCAGTACTTC
CDR3 length: 15; V gene: TRBV10-3; J gene: TRBJ1-4; D gene: -; clone size: many; CDR3 protein: CAISDSGGFQEKLFF; CDR3 DNA: TGTGCCATCAGTGACTCCGGGGGCTTTCAGGAAAAACTGTTTTTT
CDR3 length: 13; V gene: TRBV12-3/TRBV12-4; J gene: TRBJ2-7; D gene: -; clone size: -; CDR3 protein: CAGKRRFSYEQYF; CDR3 DNA: TGTGCCGGTAAACGACGGTTCTCCTACGAGCAGTACTTC
CDR3 length: 14; V gene: TRBV14; J gene: TRBJ2-7; D gene: -; clone size: -; CDR3 protein: CASSRRHGSYEQYF; CDR3 DNA: TGTGCCAGCAGCCGCAGACACGGATCCTACGAGCAGTACTTC
CDR3 length: 13; V gene: TRBV10-3; J gene: TRBJ2-7; D gene: -; clone size: few; CDR3 protein: CAISELGAYEQYF; CDR3 DNA: TGTGCCATCAGTGAGTTGGGGGCCTACGAGCAGTACTTC
CDR3 length: 15; V gene: TRBV5-1; J gene: TRBJ2-2; D gene: -; clone size: few; CDR3 protein: CASSLEVRSTGELFF; CDR3 DNA: TGCGCCAGCAGCTTGGAAGTAAGGTCTACCGGGGAGCTGTTTTTT
CDR3 length: 15; V gene: TRBV7-6; J gene: TRBJ2-5; D gene: TRBD1; clone size: many; CDR3 protein: CASSLAVRGQETQYF; CDR3 DNA: TGTGCCAGCAGCTTAGCGGTCAGGGGGCAAGAGACCCAGTACTTC
CDR3 length: 13; V gene: TRBV29-1; J gene: TRBJ2-3; D gene: TRBD2; clone size: -; CDR3 protein: CSVFSGDTDTQYF; CDR3 DNA: TGCAGCGTATTTAGCGGGGACACAGATACGCAGTATTTT
CDR3 length: 14; V gene: TRBV27; J gene: TRBJ2-2; D gene: TRBD1; clone size: many; CDR3 protein: CASSWTGYTGELFF; CDR3 DNA: TGTGCCAGCAGTTGGACAGGTTACACCGGGGAGCTGTTTTTT
CDR3 length: 13; V gene: TRBV20-1; J gene: TRBJ2-5; D gene: -; clone size: -; CDR3 protein: CSANNRERVTQYF; CDR3 DNA: TGCAGTGCGAATAACAGGGAAAGGGTGACCCAGTACTTC
CDR3 length: 12; V gene: TRBV28; J gene: TRBJ2-7; D gene: -; clone size: -; CDR3 protein: CASSSGRGWQYF; CDR3 DNA: TGTGCCAGCAGTTCGGGGCGGGGTTGGCAGTACTTC